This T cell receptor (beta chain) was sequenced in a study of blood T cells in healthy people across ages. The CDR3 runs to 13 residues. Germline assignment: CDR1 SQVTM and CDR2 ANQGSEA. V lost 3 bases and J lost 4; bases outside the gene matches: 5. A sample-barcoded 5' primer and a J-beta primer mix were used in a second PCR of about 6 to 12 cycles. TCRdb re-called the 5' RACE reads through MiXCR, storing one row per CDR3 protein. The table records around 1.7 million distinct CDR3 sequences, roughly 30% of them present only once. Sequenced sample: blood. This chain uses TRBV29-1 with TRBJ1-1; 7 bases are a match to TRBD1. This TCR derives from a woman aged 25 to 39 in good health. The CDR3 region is CSVEQGDSTEAFF. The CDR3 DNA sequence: TGCAGCGTTGAGCAGGGGGATAGCACTGAAGCTTTCTTT.